This T cell receptor (beta chain) emerged from a study of cytomegalovirus exposure and HLA in healthy donors. Donors were ostensibly healthy at sampling, although undocumented immune exposures were probable. The CDR3 runs to 13 residues. In germline, CDR1 is LNHDA, CDR2 SQIVND (reference sequence). V was shortened by 3 bases and J by 4 bases, with 9 bases between the two germline ends. 60 Vbeta and 13 Jbeta primers were used in PCR. Using immunoSEQ multiplex PCR, the repertoire was profiled, and TCRdb retains in-frame clones only, with some absent. Of some 150,000 clones in the sample, more than 60% were seen once.

The clonotype originates from a man aged 35-49 years in good health and CMV-seronegative. Material: PBMCs. The gene calls are TRBV19 and TRBJ1-1; D gene ambiguous. CDR3 DNA sequence: TGTGCCAGTAGTATTGAGGGAATCACTGAAGCTTTCTTT. It yields the protein CASSIEGITEAFF. Full variable domain (rest looked up from reference TRBV19 and TRBJ1-1): DGGITQSPKYLFRKEGQNVTLSCEQNLNHDAMYWYRQDPGQGLRLIYYSQIVNDFQKGDIAEGYSVSREKKESFPLTVTSAQKNPTAFYLCASSIEGITEAFFGQGTRLTVV.